The 20 T cell receptor beta chains reported below all come from one sample, sequenced in a study of cytomegalovirus exposure and HLA in healthy donors. PCR involved 60 Vbeta and 13 Jbeta primers. Using immunoSEQ multiplex PCR, the repertoire was profiled, and TCRdb retains in-frame clones only, with some absent. The sample has 200,000 to 300,000 clones; more than 75% are singletons. The sequenced material came from PBMCs. These TCRs come from a woman between 35 and 50 years old in good health and CMV-seropositive.

This chain joins TRBV4-1 and TRBJ1-2, with D possibly being TRBD1 (6 bases). The length of the CDR3 is 14 residues. Germline V CDR1 and CDR2: MGHRA, YSYEKL. V was pared by 0 bases and J by 7 bases, with 12 bases between. CDR3 residues: CASSQEGQGSGYTF. The CDR3 region has the DNA TGCGCCAGCAGCCAAGAGGGACAAGGCTCTGGCTACACCTTC.

Written as DNA, the CDR3 is TGTGCCAGTCTTTCACCGGGACAGGGAAATGAGCAGTTCTTC. It codes for CASLSPGQGNEQFF. V is TRBV6-5 and J is TRBJ2-1; TRBD1 matches 9 bases. Trimming removed 9 bases from V and 7 bases from J; junction bases left unmatched: 10. The CDR3 totals 14 residues. The V gene's germline CDR1 is MNHEY and CDR2 SVGAGI.

This rearrangement joins TRBV7-3 to TRBJ2-1, with TRBD2 matching 8 bases. V lost 5 bases to trimming and J lost 9 bases; unmatched junction nucleotides: 6. The CDR3 totals 13 residues. The germline CDR1 and CDR2 sequences are SGHTA and FQGTGA. The CDR3 sequence is CASSPTSGSEQFF. The CDR3 DNA reads TGTGCCAGCAGCCCAACTAGCGGTAGTGAGCAGTTCTTC.

V is TRBV5-1 and J is TRBJ1-4; no reliable D call. The CDR3 runs 15 residues. From germline, CDR1 is SGHRS and CDR2 YFSETQ. The ends were cut back, 1 base at V and 8 bases at J, with 15 bases in the middle. In DNA, the CDR3 is TGCGCCAGCAGCTTGTTAACCGGAGGAGGGGAAAAACTGTTTTTT. Protein sequence: CASSLLTGGGEKLFF.

The chain joins TRBV28 to TRBJ2-2; D is possibly TRBD1 (7 bases). Per the germline V gene, CDR1 is MDHEN and CDR2 is SYDVKM. V dropped 5 bases and J dropped 6 bases, with 13 bases sitting between them. The CDR3 runs to 14 residues. The CDR3 region has the DNA TGTGCCAGCAGTGATACAGGGGAGGCCGGGGAGCTGTTTTTT. Translated, it gives CASSDTGEAGELFF.

V and J are TRBV2 and TRBJ2-1; TRBD2 matches 7 bases. Trimming cost V 4 bases and J 7 bases; bases outside gene matches: 7. CDR1 and CDR2 from the germline V gene are SNHLY and FYNNEI. The CDR3 has 14 amino acids. CDR3 loop: CASSAVASGNEQFF. The CDR3 DNA follows: TGTGCCAGCAGTGCCGTGGCTAGCGGAAATGAGCAGTTCTTC.

The chain recombines TRBV9 with TRBJ2-7; D might be TRBD1 (6 bases). Germline V CDR1 and CDR2: SGDLS, YYNGEE. Trimming pared 0 bases from V and 7 bases from J, leaving 14 bases between. The CDR3 has 14 amino acids. This CDR3 reads CASSVGDRMGEQYF. The CDR3 bases are TGTGCCAGCAGCGTAGGCGACAGGATGGGAGAGCAGTACTTC.

The chain employs TRBV7-3 and TRBJ2-1, with D possibly matching TRBD1 (7 bases). Trimming took off 6 bases at V and 5 bases at J, with 14 bases between the two ends. The CDR3 consists of 14 residues. Per the germline V gene, CDR1 is SGHTA and CDR2 is FQGTGA. CDR3 DNA: TGTGCCAGCAGTAGGAGGGGGCGGAACAATGAGCAGTTCTTC. Its protein product is CASSRRGRNNEQFF.

V usage is TRBV6-5 and J usage is TRBJ2-7; TRBD1 might be the D (6 bases). Germline CDR1 reads MNHEY; CDR2 reads SVGAGI. The CDR3 length is 11 residues. Trimming pared 7 bases from V and 4 bases from J, leaving 8 bases between. DNA for the CDR3: TGTGCCAGCACAGACAGGTACGAGCAGTACTTC. This gives the protein CASTDRYEQYF.

This clone was observed a single time. The chain couples TRBV2 to TRBJ1-5; 7 positions match TRBD1. The CDR3 is made up of 14 amino acids. Germline V gene sequence: CDR1 SNHLY, CDR2 FYNNEI. With V trimmed by 5 bases and J by 2 bases, 3 bases remained unmatched. CDR3 in amino acids: CASSSDRGNQPQHF. As DNA, the CDR3 is TGTGCCAGCAGTTCCGACAGGGGCAATCAGCCCCAGCATTTT.

This chain connects TRBV5-1 to TRBJ1-3; D is ambiguous. V was pared by 0 bases and J by 4 bases, with 5 bases between. This CDR3 is built from 13 residues. Germline V gene data show CDR1 as SGHRS and CDR2 as YFSETQ. CDR3 in amino acids: CASSLVAGNTIYF. The CDR3 DNA is TGCGCCAGCAGCTTGGTAGCAGGAAACACCATATATTTT.

With regard to this clone: The same CDR3 also results from other DNA sequences found in this sample. The CDR3 loop is CAISGGGAYNEQFF. For the CDR3, the DNA is TGTGCCATCAGTGGAGGGGGGGCCTACAATGAGCAGTTCTTC. The chain uses TRBV10-3 and TRBJ2-1; a weak D match, TRBD2 (7 bases). Trimming removed 4 bases from V and 2 bases from J, with 9 bases in between. Germline assignment: CDR1 ENHRY and CDR2 SYGVKD. The CDR3 runs 14 residues.

The chain uses TRBV6-1 and TRBJ1-2; weak D call: TRBD1 (5 bases). Germline V gene sequence: CDR1 MNHNS, CDR2 SASEGT. The V and J ends lost 11 bases and 2 bases respectively, with 15 bases between them. CDR3 length equals 13 residues. The CDR3 sequence: CAGGWGENYGYTF. CDR3 DNA sequence: TGTGCCGGAGGCTGGGGGGAGAACTATGGCTACACCTTC.

On this clone: Other DNA sequences in this sample translate to the same CDR3. J is TRBJ1-1 and V is TRBV7-9; D call uncertain. The germline V gene has CDR1 SEHNR and CDR2 FQNEAQ (reference sequence). Trimming pared 0 bases from V and 0 bases from J, leaving 5 bases between. The CDR3 is made up of 14 amino acids. In DNA form, the CDR3 reads TGTGCCAGCAGCTTAGCCGGGGTGAACACTGAAGCTTTCTTT. This codes for CASSLAGVNTEAFF.

The DNA of the CDR3 is TGTGCCAGCAGCTCAGGACAGCCTGGTAATGAAAAACTGTTTTTT. As protein: CASSSGQPGNEKLFF. This chain connects TRBV7-6 to TRBJ1-4; the D gene is possibly TRBD1 (6 bases). Germline V gives CDR1 SGHVS, CDR2 FNYEAQ. Trimming pared 4 bases from V and 4 bases from J, leaving 13 bases between. The CDR3 is 15 residues long.

This chain links TRBV5-4 with TRBJ2-6; tentatively, D is TRBD2 (5 bases). CDR1 SGHNT and CDR2 YYREEE come from the germline V gene (reference sequence). The length of the CDR3 is 15 residues. V lost 0 bases and J lost 7, with 11 bases in between. The CDR3 coding sequence is TGTGCCAGCAGCTTGGAAGCGGATCGAGCCAACGTCCTGACTTTC. This encodes CASSLEADRANVLTF.

The V call is TRBV7-9, the J call TRBJ1-5, with TRBD1 matching 8 bases. The junction had 6 bases not matched to a gene; V was cut back by 5 bases and J by 3 bases. Germline values: CDR1 SEHNR, CDR2 FQNEAQ (reference sequence). The CDR3 extends over 15 amino acids. The CDR3: CASSAGTGINQPQHF. The CDR3 region has the DNA TGTGCCAGCAGCGCCGGGACAGGAATCAATCAGCCCCAGCATTTT.

The V call is TRBV5-8, the J call TRBJ1-4; the match to TRBD1 covers 7 bases. Germline trimming cut 0 bases from V and 7 bases from J; bases unmatched to any gene: 6. This CDR3 has 15 amino acids. Germline values: CDR1 SGHTS, CDR2 YDEGEE. As DNA, the CDR3 is TGTGCCAGCAGCTTGGCCGGGGCAGGGGGTGAAAAACTGTTTTTT. Translation: CASSLAGAGGEKLFF. Complete variable domain (other parts from reference TRBV5-8 and TRBJ1-4): EAGVTQSPTHLIKTRGQQATLRCSPISGHTSVYWYQQALGLGLQFLLWYDEGEERNRGNFPPRFSGRQFPNYSSELNVNALELEDSALYLCASSLAGAGGEKLFFGSGTQLSVL.

Written as DNA, the CDR3 is TGTGCCAGCAGCCAAGCGTTAGGTAGCGGGAAGACAGATACGCAGTATTTT. It specifies CASSQALGSGKTDTQYF. The chain is built from TRBV4-2 and TRBJ2-3; TRBD2 matches 8 bases. The V and J ends lost 1 base and 3 bases, in that order; junction bases with no gene match: 9. The germline V gene encodes CDR1 LGHNA and CDR2 YNFKEQ. The CDR3 has 17 residues.

The chain has TRBV7-8 and TRBJ2-7; 10 bases are a match to TRBD2. CDR1 is SGHVS, CDR2 FQNEAQ, per germline. The junction had 15 bases not matched to a gene; V was cut back by 5 bases and J by 2 bases. The CDR3 is made up of 18 amino acids. For the CDR3, the DNA is TGTGCCAGCAGCCCAACGGCTAGCGGGAGTGTCCCTCCCTACGAGCAGTACTTC. Its translation: CASSPTASGSVPPYEQYF.